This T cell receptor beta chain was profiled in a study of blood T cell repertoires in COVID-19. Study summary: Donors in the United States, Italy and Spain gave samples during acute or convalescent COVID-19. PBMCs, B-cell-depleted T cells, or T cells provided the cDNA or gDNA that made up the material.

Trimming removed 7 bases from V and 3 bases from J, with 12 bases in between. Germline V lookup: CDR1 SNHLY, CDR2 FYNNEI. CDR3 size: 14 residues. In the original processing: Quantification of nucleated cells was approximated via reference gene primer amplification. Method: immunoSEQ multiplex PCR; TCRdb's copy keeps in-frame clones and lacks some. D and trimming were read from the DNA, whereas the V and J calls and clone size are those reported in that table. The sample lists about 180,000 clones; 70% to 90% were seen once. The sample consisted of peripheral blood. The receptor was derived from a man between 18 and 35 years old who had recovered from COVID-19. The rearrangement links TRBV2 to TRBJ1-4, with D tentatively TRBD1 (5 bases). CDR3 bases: TGTGCCAGCAAGGGAGGGGCGTCTAATGAAAAACTGTTTTTT. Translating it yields CASKGGASNEKLFF.